A selection of T cell receptor beta chains follows, all from one sample in a study of CD8 T cells in ankylosing spondylitis. MiXCR, run by TCRdb on the 5' RACE reads, gives a single entry per CDR3 protein. This table has around 540,000 distinct CDR3 sequences, about 13% appearing once. Sequenced material: blood, either unsorted or a sorted T cell fraction (not recorded which). These receptors came from a male donor with ankylosing spondylitis. The CDR3 runs from the conserved cysteine through the conserved F or W. Fields, in order: clone size, V gene, CDR3 length, D gene, J gene, CDR3 protein, CDR3 DNA. The D gene is left open where the match is weak. Not all rows give a size; the values are once, few, many and, for expanded clones, a class.

size: many; V: TRBV10-3; length: 14; D: NA; J: TRBJ2-2; CDR3: CAISESFMAGELFF; DNA: TGTGCCATCAGTGAGTCGTTTATGGCCGGGGAGCTGTTTTTT
size: NA; V: TRBV18; length: 15; D: TRBD2; J: TRBJ2-3; CDR3: CASLGLGGPEDTQYF; DNA: TGTGCCAGTTTGGGTCTGGGAGGGCCGGAAGATACGCAGTATTTT
size: NA; V: TRBV20-1; length: 13; D: NA; J: TRBJ1-1; CDR3: CSAHTGGNTEAFF; DNA: TGCAGTGCTCATACCGGGGGGAACACTGAAGCTTTCTTT
size: NA; V: TRBV9; length: 19; D: TRBD2; J: TRBJ2-1; CDR3: CASSPRPIWTSPSYNEQFF; DNA: TGTGCCAGCAGCCCGAGACCTATTTGGACTAGCCCTTCCTACAATGAGCAGTTCTTC
size: NA; V: TRBV9; length: 15; D: NA; J: TRBJ2-5; CDR3: CASSVGTGNQETQYF; DNA: TGTGCCAGCAGCGTAGGAACGGGTAACCAAGAGACCCAGTACTTC
size: NA; V: TRBV2; length: 15; D: NA; J: TRBJ2-7; CDR3: CASSARDLAYYEQYF; DNA: TGTGCCAGCAGTGCCCGGGATCTAGCTTACTACGAGCAGTACTTC
size: few; V: TRBV29-1; length: 15; D: TRBD1; J: TRBJ1-5; CDR3: CSVSFRTGGNQPQHF; DNA: TGCAGCGTTTCTTTCAGGACAGGGGGCAATCAGCCCCAGCATTTT
size: NA; V: TRBV10-3; length: 14; D: NA; J: TRBJ1-1; CDR3: CAISPAGGGTEAFF; DNA: TGTGCCATCAGCCCCGCGGGGGGCGGAACTGAAGCTTTCTTT
size: NA; V: TRBV20-1; length: 15; D: TRBD1; J: TRBJ2-1; CDR3: CSARYPGQGYNEQFF; DNA: TGCAGTGCTAGGTACCCGGGACAGGGTTACAATGAGCAGTTCTTC
size: NA; V: TRBV5-1; length: 14; D: NA; J: TRBJ2-4; CDR3: CASHSGTPEDIQYF; DNA: TGCGCCAGTCACTCGGGCACCCCGGAGGACATTCAGTACTTC
size: few; V: TRBV5-1; length: 16; D: TRBD2; J: TRBJ2-1; CDR3: CASQSPTSGAYNEQFF; DNA: TGCGCCAGCCAAAGCCCCACTAGCGGGGCCTACAATGAGCAGTTCTTC
size: NA; V: TRBV15; length: 13; D: NA; J: TRBJ1-1; CDR3: CATSGQMNTEAFF; DNA: TGTGCCACCAGCGGCCAGATGAACACTGAAGCTTTCTTT
size: NA; V: TRBV29-1; length: 14; D: NA; J: TRBJ1-2; CDR3: CSVDSGGSFYGYTF; DNA: TGCAGCGTTGATAGTGGCGGGTCCTTCTATGGCTACACCTTC
size: few; V: TRBV20-1; length: 18; D: TRBD2; J: TRBJ2-3; CDR3: CSARGTSGRASSTDTQYF; DNA: TGCAGTGCTAGAGGGACTAGCGGGAGGGCCTCTAGCACAGATACGCAGTATTTT
size: once; V: TRBV29-1; length: 13; D: NA; J: TRBJ2-5; CDR3: CSVVSALPETQYF; DNA: TGCAGCGTTGTTTCCGCGTTACCGGAGACCCAGTACTTC
size: NA; V: TRBV20-1; length: 11; D: NA; J: TRBJ1-1; CDR3: CSAAGNTEAFF; DNA: TGCAGTGCTGCAGGGAACACTGAAGCTTTCTTT
size: NA; V: TRBV19; length: 14; D: NA; J: TRBJ2-1; CDR3: CASSIEATDNEQFF; DNA: TGTGCCAGTAGTATAGAGGCGACAGACAATGAGCAGTTCTTC
size: NA; V: TRBV11-2; length: 14; D: TRBD1; J: TRBJ1-2; CDR3: CASTSGQGRDGYTF; DNA: TGTGCCAGCACCTCGGGACAGGGGAGAGATGGCTACACCTTC
size: many; V: TRBV5-4; length: 13; D: NA; J: TRBJ1-2; CDR3: CASSLKGGYGYTF; DNA: TGTGCCAGCAGCTTGAAGGGAGGTTATGGCTACACCTTC
size: NA; V: TRBV2; length: 15; D: TRBD2; J: TRBJ2-2; CDR3: CASSGLAGNTGELFF; DNA: TGTGCCAGCAGTGGACTAGCGGGAAACACCGGGGAGCTGTTTTTT
size: few; V: TRBV6-1; length: 13; D: NA; J: TRBJ1-5; CDR3: CASTVDPNQPQHF; DNA: TGTGCCAGCACCGTGGACCCCAATCAGCCCCAGCATTTT
size: many; V: TRBV11-2; length: 15; D: NA; J: TRBJ2-7; CDR3: CASSLVSGFSYEQYF; DNA: TGTGCCAGCAGCTTAGTCTCTGGGTTCTCCTACGAGCAGTACTTC
size: NA; V: TRBV19; length: 14; D: NA; J: TRBJ2-1; CDR3: CASSTPAGRDEQFF; DNA: TGTGCCAGTAGTACCCCTGCAGGTCGGGATGAGCAGTTCTTC
size: few; V: TRBV10-2; length: 15; D: TRBD1; J: TRBJ1-6; CDR3: CASSESQGGGAPLHF; DNA: TGCGCCAGCAGTGAGTCCCAGGGGGGAGGCGCACCCCTCCACTTT
size: NA; V: TRBV20-1; length: 14; D: NA; J: TRBJ1-4; CDR3: CSARDPRGKEKLFF; DNA: TGCAGTGCTAGAGATCCCAGGGGCAAGGAAAAACTGTTTTTT
size: many; V: TRBV5-5; length: 19; D: TRBD2; J: TRBJ2-1; CDR3: CASSYGIAGLGSSYNEQFF; DNA: TGTGCCAGCAGCTATGGGATAGCGGGGTTGGGGAGCTCCTACAATGAGCAGTTCTTC
size: few; V: TRBV5-1; length: 17; D: NA; J: TRBJ1-1; CDR3: CASSLAPRTAMNTEAFF; DNA: TGCGCCAGCAGCTTGGCTCCTCGGACAGCCATGAACACTGAAGCTTTCTTT
size: few; V: TRBV20-1; length: 15; D: TRBD2; J: TRBJ2-1; CDR3: CSATSGTILYNEQFF; DNA: TGCAGTGCAACCAGCGGGACTATCCTCTACAATGAGCAGTTCTTC
size: NA; V: TRBV29-1; length: 15; D: NA; J: TRBJ2-1; CDR3: CSVPPLAAGWNEQFF; DNA: TGCAGCGTTCCCCCACTAGCCGCGGGCTGGAATGAGCAGTTCTTC
size: few; V: TRBV7-8; length: 15; D: NA; J: TRBJ2-1; CDR3: CASSFEVGAYNEQFF; DNA: TGTGCCAGCAGCTTCGAGGTGGGAGCATACAATGAGCAGTTCTTC
size: few; V: TRBV24-1; length: 14; D: NA; J: TRBJ1-4; CDR3: CATSESGGNEKLFF; DNA: TGTGCCACCAGTGAAAGCGGGGGAAATGAAAAACTGTTTTTT
size: NA; V: TRBV7-6; length: 13; D: NA; J: TRBJ2-1; CDR3: CASSPDAYNEQFF; DNA: TGTGCCAGCAGCCCGGACGCCTACAATGAGCAGTTCTTC
size: NA; V: TRBV29-1; length: 15; D: TRBD1; J: TRBJ2-7; CDR3: CSVETGQGGLYEQYF; DNA: TGCAGCGTTGAAACAGGACAGGGGGGTCTCTACGAGCAGTACTTC
size: few; V: TRBV10-3; length: 11; D: NA; J: TRBJ2-1; CDR3: CASRQANEQFF; DNA: TGTGCCTCCCGGCAGGCGAATGAGCAGTTCTTC
size: few; V: TRBV19; length: 14; D: NA; J: TRBJ2-3; CDR3: CASSRQLDTDTQYF; DNA: TGTGCCAGTAGTCGGCAGCTTGACACAGATACGCAGTATTTT
size: NA; V: TRBV5-1; length: 20; D: TRBD1; J: TRBJ2-2; CDR3: CASSASGTGGAGSGTGELFF; DNA: TGCGCCAGCAGCGCCTCCGGGACAGGGGGCGCCGGGAGTGGCACCGGGGAGCTGTTTTTT
size: NA; V: TRBV12-3/TRBV12-4; length: 15; D: TRBD1; J: TRBJ2-5; CDR3: CASRDTGQFQETQYF; DNA: TGTGCCAGCAGGGATACGGGACAGTTCCAAGAGACCCAGTACTTC
size: few; V: TRBV2; length: 15; D: TRBD1; J: TRBJ2-1; CDR3: CASSETGVSYNEQFF; DNA: TGTGCCAGCAGTGAAACAGGGGTCTCCTACAATGAGCAGTTCTTC
size: NA; V: TRBV20-1; length: 15; D: NA; J: TRBJ2-6; CDR3: CSARAALPGANVLTF; DNA: TGCAGTGCTAGAGCGGCCCTGCCTGGGGCCAACGTCCTGACTTTC
size: NA; V: TRBV27; length: 16; D: TRBD1; J: TRBJ1-1; CDR3: CASSFDRGRFNTEAFF; DNA: TGTGCCAGCAGTTTCGACAGGGGTCGTTTTAACACTGAAGCTTTCTTT
size: NA; V: TRBV29-1; length: 14; D: TRBD2; J: TRBJ2-2; CDR3: CSSRGLPNTGELFF; DNA: TGCAGCTCGCGGGGACTACCGAACACCGGGGAGCTGTTTTTT
size: NA; V: TRBV2; length: 15; D: NA; J: TRBJ2-5; CDR3: CASSEARLVRETQYF; DNA: TGTGCCAGCAGTGAAGCGCGGCTAGTCCGGGAGACCCAGTACTTC
size: NA; V: TRBV2; length: 15; D: NA; J: TRBJ1-1; CDR3: CASSERSRRRSEPFF; DNA: TGTGCCAGCAGTGAACGGTCCAGACGGCGGTCTGAACCTTTCTTT
size: NA; V: TRBV20-1; length: 16; D: NA; J: TRBJ2-5; CDR3: CSARASGTPSRETQYF; DNA: TGCAGTGCTAGAGCCTCCGGGACTCCTAGCAGGGAGACCCAGTACTTC
size: many; V: TRBV12-3/TRBV12-4; length: 15; D: NA; J: TRBJ1-5; CDR3: CASSPYSGADQPQHF; DNA: TGTGCCAGCAGTCCCTACTCAGGGGCAGATCAGCCCCAGCATTTT
size: few; V: TRBV18; length: 12; D: NA; J: TRBJ2-5; CDR3: CASSSSEETQYF; DNA: TGTGCCAGCTCATCGTCAGAAGAGACCCAGTACTTC
size: NA; V: TRBV7-8; length: 16; D: NA; J: TRBJ2-1; CDR3: CASSLFERTSYNEQFF; DNA: TGTGCCAGCAGCTTATTTGAGCGGACTTCCTACAATGAGCAGTTCTTC
size: NA; V: TRBV20-1; length: 13; D: NA; J: TRBJ1-2; CDR3: CSAKRRADDGYTF; DNA: TGCAGTGCGAAACGACGGGCCGACGATGGCTACACCTTC
size: NA; V: TRBV3-1; length: 14; D: TRBD2; J: TRBJ2-7; CDR3: CASSPSGIPYEQYF; DNA: TGTGCCAGCAGCCCAAGCGGGATCCCCTACGAGCAGTACTTC
size: many; V: TRBV2; length: 14; D: NA; J: TRBJ2-2; CDR3: CASSGGGNTGELFF; DNA: TGTGCCAGCAGTGGAGGGGGGAACACCGGGGAGCTGTTTTTT